The present entry profiles one T cell receptor (beta chain) with its context. An amount of RNA that ranged from roughly 0.45 to 1 ug was reverse transcribed with random hexamers. TCRdb re-called the immunoSEQ multiplex PCR reads through MiXCR, storing one row per CDR3 protein. The table has fewer than 200,000 distinct CDR3 sequences, 94% seen once. The source of the sample is a study of CD8 T cells in Susac syndrome. There are 14 residues in the CDR3. J lost 6 bases, V lost 3 bases, and 4 bases had no gene match. Germline V gene lookup returns CDR1 LNHNV and CDR2 YYDKDF (reference sequence). This sequence joins TRBV15 and TRBJ1-2; 10 positions agree with TRBD1. The specimen was CD4+ T cells from PBMCs. This receptor was obtained from a human donor with Susac syndrome. The CDR3 loop reads CATSRETGGHGYTF. For the CDR3, the DNA is TGTGCCACCAGCAGGGAGACAGGGGGCCATGGCTACACCTTC.